This is a list of T cell receptor beta chains from one sample in a study of shared clonotypes between healthy human individuals. Sequencing used immunoSEQ multiplex PCR; TCRdb keeps in-frame clones, though not all of them. The repertoire holds roughly 500,000 clones, with roughly 77% as singletons. Sequenced sample: PBMCs. The receptors here all came from a woman aged 40-49 years in good health. Some clones in this sample may be carry-over from other donors' samples. CDR3s include the opening cysteine and the closing phenylalanine or tryptophan. Each record gives: J gene, D gene, clone size, V gene, CDR3 protein, CDR3 DNA. D genes are given only for firm matches. The size of a clone is reported for some rows only, either as once, few or many, or as a class for expanded clones.

TRBJ2-1,TRBD2,.,TRBV7-2,CASSSRTSGSYNEQFF,TGTGCCAGCAGCTCGCGAACTAGCGGGAGTTACAATGAGCAGTTCTTC
TRBJ2-2,.,.,TRBV5-4,CASSLDFNTGELFF,TGTGCCAGCAGCTTGGACTTCAACACCGGGGAGCTGTTTTTT
TRBJ2-7,TRBD1,.,TRBV7-6,CASSLRTGNQYQSYEQYF,TGTGCCAGCAGCTTAAGGACAGGGAACCAATATCAGTCCTACGAGCAGTACTTC
TRBJ2-3,TRBD2,few,TRBV5-3,CARSFSGSAPPSYLESTDTQYF,TGTGCCAGAAGCTTTAGCGGGAGTGCCCCCCCATCCTACCTCGAGAGCACAGATACGCAGTATTTT
TRBJ1-1,.,.,TRBV5-1,CASSPAGPGFATEAFF,TGCGCCAGCAGCCCGGCGGGACCAGGGTTTGCCACTGAAGCTTTCTTT
TRBJ2-7,TRBD1,.,TRBV18,CASSPPLNRGHEQYF,TGTGCCAGCTCACCACCGTTGAACAGGGGCCACGAGCAGTACTTC
TRBJ1-2,TRBD1,.,TRBV5-8,CASSPGQVYGYTF,TGTGCCAGCAGCCCTGGACAGGTCTATGGCTACACCTTC
TRBJ2-2,TRBD2,.,TRBV5-1,CASSFGPSGNTGELFF,TGCGCCAGCAGCTTCGGGCCTAGCGGGAACACCGGGGAGCTGTTTTTT
TRBJ1-2,TRBD1,many,TRBV18,CASSPGQGADYGYTF,TGTGCCAGCTCACCGGGGCAGGGGGCTGACTATGGCTACACCTTC
TRBJ2-7,TRBD2,few,TRBV4-1,CASSQFEAGAYEQYF,TGCGCCAGCAGCCAATTCGAGGCGGGAGCTTACGAGCAGTACTTC
TRBJ1-1,.,.,TRBV7-3,CASSLGPPRGGTEAFF,TGTGCCAGCAGCTTGGGACCTCCCCGTGGGGGCACTGAAGCTTTCTTT
TRBJ2-2,.,.,TRBV7-3,CASRWDLNTGELFF,TGTGCCAGCAGATGGGACTTGAACACCGGGGAGCTGTTTTTT
TRBJ2-1,.,.,TRBV30,CAWSDPRGSFQFGEQFF,TGTGCCTGGAGCGACCCCAGGGGTAGCTTTCAGTTCGGTGAGCAGTTCTTC
TRBJ2-7,TRBD1,few,TRBV30,CAWGQGSHEQYF,TGTGCCTGGGGACAGGGATCCCACGAGCAGTACTTC
TRBJ1-4,.,.,TRBV7-6,CASSSVSGLGEKLFF,TGTGCCAGCAGCTCCGTGTCGGGGTTAGGTGAAAAACTGTTTTTT
TRBJ1-6,TRBD1,.,TRBV2,CASSGQGDSPLHF,TGTGCCAGCAGTGGTCAGGGGGATTCACCCCTCCACTTT
TRBJ2-7,TRBD2,once,TRBV27,CASSLGTSGTYEQYF,TGTGCCAGCAGTCTCGGGACTAGCGGAACCTACGAGCAGTACTTC
TRBJ2-2,.,.,TRBV4-3,CASSQFALNTGELFF,TGCGCCAGCAGCCAATTCGCACTGAACACCGGGGAGCTGTTTTTT
TRBJ2-7,.,.,TRBV27,CASSLRYDSYEQYF,TGTGCCAGCAGTTTACGGTACGACTCCTACGAGCAGTACTTC
TRBJ2-7,.,.,TRBV19,CASGTRGEVSYEQYF,TGTGCCAGTGGGACGAGGGGGGAGGTCTCCTACGAGCAGTACTTC
TRBJ2-1,TRBD2,.,TRBV2,CASISGRTSDEQFF,TGTGCCAGCATTAGCGGGAGGACGTCAGATGAGCAGTTCTTC
TRBJ1-3,.,.,TRBV6-1,CASLPGFSGNTIYF,TGTGCCAGTCTTCCGGGGTTCTCTGGAAACACCATATATTTT
TRBJ2-7,.,.,TRBV11-3,CASSLNSGTDYEQYF,TGTGCCAGCAGCCTTAACTCCGGGACCGACTACGAGCAGTACTTC
TRBJ2-7,.,.,TRBV5-4,CASSSYRDTGEQYF,TGTGCCAGCAGCTCCTACCGGGACACCGGCGAGCAGTACTTC
TRBJ1-2,.,.,TRBV28,CASSRQNYGYTF,TGTGCCAGCAGTCGACAGAACTATGGCTACACCTTC
TRBJ2-3,TRBD2,.,TRBV7-9,CASSRGSGKDTQYF,TGTGCCAGCAGCCGCGGGAGTGGGAAAGATACGCAGTATTTT
TRBJ2-5,TRBD2,.,TRBV7-8,CASSPRTAGGLETQYF,TGTGCCAGCAGCCCGAGGACAGCGGGAGGCCTCGAGACCCAGTACTTC
TRBJ2-2,TRBD1,.,TRBV5-1,CASSWGQGASGELFF,TGCGCCAGCAGCTGGGGACAGGGGGCGTCCGGGGAGCTGTTTTTT
TRBJ1-1,.,few,TRBV30,CAWSKGPGEAFF,TGTGCCTGGAGTAAAGGCCCTGGCGAAGCTTTCTTT
TRBJ2-2,.,few,TRBV28,CASTSGAYYHPANTGELFF,TGTGCCAGCACCTCGGGGGCCTATTACCACCCCGCGAACACCGGGGAGCTGTTTTTT
TRBJ2-7,TRBD2,.,TRBV27,CASRTSGRRGENEQYF,TGTGCCAGCAGGACTAGCGGGAGAAGAGGGGAAAACGAGCAGTACTTC
TRBJ2-3,.,few,TRBV2,CASNRGAADTQYF,TGTGCCAGCAATCGGGGAGCAGCAGATACGCAGTATTTT
TRBJ2-2,.,.,TRBV7-3,CASSPRGDFYTGELFF,TGTGCCAGCAGCCCCCGAGGGGACTTTTACACCGGGGAGCTGTTTTTT
TRBJ2-2,TRBD2,.,TRBV5-4,CASSSGTSGAVTGELFF,TGTGCCAGCAGCTCAGGGACTAGCGGGGCGGTCACCGGGGAGCTGTTTTTT
TRBJ2-5,TRBD2,.,TRBV7-2,CASSLGTTRNQYF,TGTGCCAGCAGCCTCGGGACTACGAGGAACCAGTACTTC
TRBJ1-1,.,.,TRBV18,CASSRIGQNTEAFF,TGTGCCAGCTCACGTATCGGACAGAACACTGAAGCTTTCTTT
TRBJ2-2,.,once,TRBV7-9,CASSLSSGELFF,TGTGCCAGCAGCTTGTCTTCCGGGGAGCTGTTTTTT
TRBJ2-7,TRBD1,.,TRBV28,CASSHQGQGVYEQYF,TGTGCCAGCAGTCATCAAGGACAGGGGGTCTACGAGCAGTACTTC
TRBJ2-3,.,.,TRBV9,CASSSLAADTQYF,TGTGCCAGCAGCTCCCTAGCTGCAGATACGCAGTATTTT
TRBJ2-2,.,.,TRBV7-9,CASRPGLQNTGELFF,TGTGCCAGCAGGCCGGGACTCCAGAACACCGGGGAGCTGTTTTTT
TRBJ1-1,.,.,TRBV19,CASSIFGNTEAFF,TGTGCCAGTAGTATTTTCGGAAACACTGAAGCTTTCTTT
TRBJ2-3,.,once,TRBV30,CAWRRGLVDTQYF,TGTGCCTGGAGGAGAGGATTAGTGGATACGCAGTATTTT
TRBJ1-1,.,.,TRBV28,CASGTGRNTEAFF,TGTGCCAGCGGAACAGGGCGGAACACTGAAGCTTTCTTT
TRBJ2-6,.,few,TRBV4-1,CASSPQGHSGANVLTF,TGCGCCAGCAGCCCTCAGGGGCACTCTGGGGCCAACGTCCTGACTTTC
TRBJ2-1,TRBD2,.,TRBV29-1,CSVDIAGANEQFF,TGCAGCGTTGATATAGCGGGAGCCAATGAGCAGTTCTTC
TRBJ2-2,.,.,TRBV7-8,CASLVVGAGTGELFF,TGTGCCAGCCTGGTGGTAGGGGCAGGGACCGGGGAGCTGTTTTTT
TRBJ1-1,TRBD1,.,TRBV11-3,CASSRGGQLNTEAFF,TGTGCCAGCAGCCGTGGGGGACAGTTGAACACTGAAGCTTTCTTT
TRBJ1-2,.,.,TRBV19,CASSNGEPYGYTF,TGTGCCAGTAGTAACGGGGAACCCTATGGCTACACCTTC
TRBJ1-1,.,.,TRBV29-1,CSVGGGSGGGEAFF,TGCAGCGTTGGTGGCGGATCCGGGGGGGGTGAAGCTTTCTTT
TRBJ2-1,.,.,TRBV7-3,CASSLWGVHEQFF,TGTGCCAGCAGCTTATGGGGGGTGCATGAGCAGTTCTTC
TRBJ1-1,.,.,TRBV12-5,CASGLVLGGMNTEAFF,TGTGCTAGTGGTTTGGTACTTGGGGGTATGAACACTGAAGCTTTCTTT
TRBJ2-1,TRBD1,many,TRBV27,CASSLGQGIGEQFF,TGTGCCAGCAGTTTAGGACAGGGCATTGGTGAGCAGTTCTTC
TRBJ1-1,.,few,TRBV29-1,CSVGVGGNTEAFF,TGCAGCGTTGGCGTGGGCGGGAACACTGAAGCTTTCTTT